One sample yielded the 21 T cell receptor beta chains listed below, sequenced in a study of memory CD4+ T cells and cytomegalovirus serostatus. Generated by immunoSEQ multiplex PCR, the TCRdb table keeps only in-frame clones and is missing some. Here the sample spans approximately 53,000 clones, roughly three quarters being singletons. Single viable CD3+CD4+CD8-CD45RO+ cells were sorted as the memory CD4+ T cells. Sequencing was carried out using memory CD4+ T cells from blood. Every receptor here comes from an adult in good health and CMV-seronegative.

This clone was seen once. The chain is built from TRBV18 and TRBJ1-3; D remains ambiguous. Between the trimmed V and J ends, which lost 1 base and 4 bases, there was a span of 14 bases. Per germline, CDR1 KGHSH and CDR2 LQKENI. The CDR3 loop spans 16 amino acids. The chain's CDR3 is CASSPRSGSEGNTIYF. The CDR3 bases are TGTGCCAGCTCACCACGGTCGGGGTCAGAAGGAAACACCATATATTTT.

The chain is built from TRBV6-5 and TRBJ2-1; 10 positions agree with TRBD2. CDR3 length equals 15 residues. CDR1 is MNHEY and CDR2 is SVGAGI in the germline V gene. Trimming at V came to 7 bases and at J to 5 bases, leaving 8 bases not matched to a gene. The DNA for the CDR3 is TGTGCCAGCATTCAATCTAGCGGGAGTGACAATGAGCAGTTCTTC. As protein: CASIQSSGSDNEQFF.

J is TRBJ1-6 and V is TRBV6-5, with D maybe TRBD1 (5 bases). Trimming left V 4 bases short and J 6 bases short, with 16 bases between. Germline CDR1 reads MNHEY; CDR2 reads SVGAGI. The CDR3 length is 16 residues. CDR3 sequence: CASSSRGAGLNSPLHF. Written as DNA, the CDR3 is TGTGCCAGCAGTTCACGAGGGGCAGGGCTTAATTCACCCCTCCACTTT.

This rearrangement joins TRBV6-5 to TRBJ1-2, with 9 bases fitting TRBD1. The V segment lost 0 bases and the J segment 8 bases; nucleotides outside the gene matches: 10. From germline, CDR1 is MNHEY and CDR2 SVGAGI. CDR3 length: 16 amino acids. CDR3 loop: CASSYSGTGKINGYTF. The CDR3 DNA reads as TGTGCCAGCAGTTACTCCGGGACAGGGAAGATAAACGGCTACACCTTC.

The CDR3: CSVEASGTQETQYF. For the CDR3, the DNA is TGCAGCGTTGAGGCTAGCGGGACCCAAGAGACCCAGTACTTC. The chain combines TRBV29-1 with TRBJ2-5; 9 bases match TRBD2. Losses at the gene ends were 3 bases for V and 1 base for J; bases not matched to a gene: 3. This CDR3 contains 14 residues. Germline CDR1 SQVTM, CDR2 ANQGSEA.

The rearrangement uses TRBV25-1 and TRBJ2-5; 11 positions agree with TRBD2. Germline loops: CDR1 MGHDK, CDR2 SYGVNS. V lost 3 bases and J lost 2; bases outside the gene matches: 5. The CDR3 extends over 16 amino acids. The chain's CDR3 is CASSEGSGREQETQYF. For the CDR3, the DNA is TGTGCCAGCAGTGAGGGTAGCGGGAGGGAACAAGAGACCCAGTACTTC.

The V and J genes are TRBV30 and TRBJ1-5; 8 positions agree with TRBD1. Trimming took 2 bases from V and 7 from J; bases not matched to a gene: 10. This CDR3 is built from 15 residues. In germline, CDR1 is GTSNPN, CDR2 SVGIG (reference sequence). The CDR3 spells CAWSSRTGTGQPQHF. CDR3 DNA: TGTGCCTGGAGTTCACGGACAGGGACGGGGCAGCCCCAGCATTTT.

This rearrangement joins TRBV18 to TRBJ2-3; TRBD1 is a possible D gene (5 bases). V gave up 4 bases and J gave up 1 base, with 15 bases separating them. The germline CDR1 and CDR2 sequences are KGHSH and LQKENI. The CDR3 extends over 16 amino acids. CDR3 amino acids: CASSQQQGSGTDTQYF. CDR3 in DNA: TGTGCCAGCTCACAACAGCAGGGTTCGGGCACAGATACGCAGTATTTT.

This clone was counted many times. The chain recombines TRBV11-2 with TRBJ2-7; 7 bases fit TRBD2. V was pared by 7 bases and J by 2 bases, with 8 bases of the junction left unmatched. The length of the CDR3 is 14 residues. In germline, CDR1 is SGHAT, CDR2 FQNNGV. CDR3 region: CASKSVAGTYEQYF. DNA of the CDR3: TGTGCCAGCAAGTCGGTAGCGGGTACCTACGAGCAGTACTTC.

The rearrangement uses TRBV5-1 and TRBJ2-7; TRBD1 matches 10 bases. In germline, CDR1 is SGHRS, CDR2 YFSETQ. This CDR3 region has 14 residues. V gave up 5 bases and J gave up 4 bases; unmatched junction bases: 6. CDR3 DNA: TGCGCCAGCAGGGTACCGGGACAGGGGTACGAGCAGTACTTC. Its translation is CASRVPGQGYEQYF.

The chain employs TRBV30 and TRBJ1-5; D ambiguous. V shed 3 bases and J shed 4 bases, with 10 bases lying between them. CDR1 GTSNPN and CDR2 SVGIG come from the germline V gene (reference sequence). The CDR3 extends over 13 amino acids. The CDR3 region is CAWSDPPNQPQHF. CDR3 sequence (DNA): TGTGCCTGGAGCGACCCCCCGAATCAGCCCCAGCATTTT.

The CDR3 nucleotides are TGTGCCAGCAGCCAAAACCCCCTAACCTACGAGCAGTACTTC. It specifies CASSQNPLTYEQYF. The genes are TRBV7-2 and TRBJ2-7, with D unresolved. Germline assignment: CDR1 SGHTA and CDR2 FQGNSA. V dropped 5 bases and J dropped 2 bases, with 13 bases sitting between them. The CDR3 is made up of 14 amino acids.

The chain links TRBV28 to TRBJ2-2, with 12 bases identical to TRBD2. The CDR3 contains 17 residues. Germline trimming cut 4 bases from V and 6 bases from J; bases unmatched to any gene: 9. Germline CDR1 MDHEN, CDR2 SYDVKM. The CDR3 nucleotides are TGTGCCAGCAGTTCTAGCGGGAGGGCATCGACCGCCGGGGAGCTGTTTTTT. It codes for CASSSSGRASTAGELFF.

V and J are TRBV19 and TRBJ1-4; 7 positions match TRBD1. With V trimmed by 6 bases and J by 0 bases, 4 bases remained unmatched. Germline values: CDR1 LNHDA, CDR2 SQIVND (reference sequence). The length of the CDR3 is 15 residues. This CDR3 is CASRGQLATNEKLFF. CDR3 in DNA: TGTGCCAGTAGGGGACAGCTTGCAACTAATGAAAAACTGTTTTTT.

The chain has TRBV5-1 and TRBJ2-7, with 11 bases lining up with TRBD2. The CDR3 covers 15 residues. From germline, CDR1 is SGHRS and CDR2 YFSETQ. V was clipped by 6 bases and J by 7 bases; unmatched bases: 12. Here the CDR3 reads CASTKIAGGIREQYF. The CDR3 DNA sequence: TGCGCCAGCACGAAAATAGCGGGAGGGATACGGGAGCAGTACTTC. Full variable domain (outside the CDR3, taken from reference TRBV5-1 and TRBJ2-7): KAGVTQTPRYLIKTRGQQVTLSCSPISGHRSVSWYQQTPGQGLQFLFEYFSETQRNKGNFPGRFSGRQFSNSRSEMNVSTLELGDSALYLCASTKIAGGIREQYFGPGTRLTVT.

The gene calls are TRBV19 and TRBJ2-1, with 11 bases that match TRBD2. J was trimmed by 7 bases and V by 5 bases; bases with no gene match: 10. The CDR3 contains 16 residues. Germline V gene data show CDR1 as LNHDA and CDR2 as SQIVND (reference sequence). CDR3 region: CASSPGPSSGRNEQFF. CDR3 nucleotides: TGTGCCAGTAGTCCCGGACCGTCTAGCGGGAGGAATGAGCAGTTCTTC.

V and J are TRBV27 and TRBJ2-2; 7 bases line up with TRBD2. V shed 6 bases, J shed 4 bases, and the junction held 11 bases outside the gene matches. Germline V gives CDR1 MNHEY, CDR2 SMNVEV (reference sequence). The CDR3 has 16 residues. The CDR3 sequence is CASSGSRTRPTGELFF. In nucleotides, the CDR3 is TGTGCCAGCAGCGGGTCAAGGACTAGGCCCACCGGGGAGCTGTTTTTT.

The rearrangement joins TRBV10-3 to TRBJ2-7, with TRBD1 matching 9 bases. CDR3 length equals 13 residues. Trimming at V came to 6 bases and at J to 5 bases, leaving 5 bases not matched to a gene. CDR1 is ENHRY, CDR2 SYGVKD, per germline. CDR3 amino acids: CAIRDRGSNEQYF. The CDR3 nucleotides are TGTGCCATCAGGGACAGGGGATCTAACGAGCAGTACTTC.

The V and J genes are TRBV14 and TRBJ2-7; possible D gene TRBD2, 5 bases. The CDR3 is 15 amino acids. The V end was cut by 0 bases, the J end by 3 bases, with 12 bases between. Germline CDR1 SGHDN, CDR2 FVKESK. The CDR3 is CASSQEGLRNYEQYF. The CDR3 DNA follows: TGTGCCAGCAGCCAAGAAGGACTCCGAAACTACGAGCAGTACTTC.

The chain uses TRBV7-9 and TRBJ1-2, with D unresolved. Per the germline V gene, CDR1 is SEHNR and CDR2 is FQNEAQ (reference sequence). Deletions cut 1 base from V and 2 bases from J, with 8 bases between. The CDR3 extends over 14 amino acids. CDR3 DNA sequence: TGTGCCAGCAGCTTAGGTGCCAGAAACTATGGCTACACCTTC. This encodes CASSLGARNYGYTF.

The chain recombines TRBV5-6 with TRBJ2-7; 8 nucleotides agree with TRBD1. The CDR3 is 15 amino acids. The ends lost 3 bases at V and 4 bases at J; junction bases unmatched: 9. Germline CDR1 SGHDT, CDR2 YYEEEE. The CDR3, as DNA: TGTGCCAGCAGCTCTAGGGGGACAGGCCCATACGAGCAGTACTTC. It specifies CASSSRGTGPYEQYF.